The 29 T cell receptor delta chains reported below all come from one sample, sequenced in a study of gamma-delta T cells after stem cell transplantation. TCRdb re-called the RT-PCR reads through CATT. Of fewer than 12,000 delta-chain clones listed, 1.3% were seen once; the top ten hold 10%. Material for sequencing was gamma-delta T cells. The receptor set was obtained from a human donor. It is not recorded whose cells these are; they may come from a transplant donor.

This clone was found a few times. The rearrangement links TRDV2 to TRDJ1, with 10 bases fitting TRDD3. Trimming cost V 0 bases and J 0 bases; bases outside gene matches: 12. Germline lookup yields CDR1 GEAIGNYY and CDR2 EKD. The length of the CDR3 is 19 residues. CDR3 bases: TGTGCCTGTGACACCGTCCTACTGGGGGATTCTTTAGACACCGATAAACTCATCTTT. Translated: CACDTVLLGDSLDTDKLIF.

In its sample, this clone was seen a few times. This chain joins TRDV2 and TRDJ1, with TRDD3 matching over 10 bases. Germline-derived CDR1 and CDR2 are GEAIGNYY and EKD. Trimming at V came to 0 bases and at J to 2 bases, leaving 29 bases not matched to a gene. The CDR3 has 24 residues. CDR3 DNA sequence: TGTGCCTGTGACACCCTTGCCCCGAAAGCTTCCTATGAGGACTGGGGGATCCCAACCGATAAACTCATCTTT. Encoded protein: CACDTLAPKASYEDWGIPTDKLIF.

This clone rates as large. The sample carries other DNA sequences with the same CDR3. The V gene is TRDV2, the J gene TRDJ3, with 8 bases fitting TRDD3. Unmatched junction bases numbered 10, after V lost 1 base and J lost 0 bases. This CDR3 comprises 20 residues. The germline gives CDR1 GEAIGNYY, CDR2 EKD. CDR3 DNA sequence: TGTGCCTGTGACACGTCCTGGGGGAGCGGAAGCTCCTGGGACACCCGACAGATGTTTTTC. Translating it yields CACDTSWGSGSSWDTRQMFF.

In regard to this clone: Other DNA variants within this sample encode the same CDR3. This rearrangement joins TRDV2 to TRDJ1; TRDD3 matches at 13 bases. Germline CDR1 reads GEAIGNYY; CDR2 reads EKD. V shed 4 bases and J 2 bases; nucleotides not matched to a gene: 9. This CDR3 has 17 amino acids. Here the CDR3 DNA reads TGTGCCTGTGATGTACTGGGGGATACGCGTTCTACCGATAAACTCATCTTT. It yields the protein CACDVLGDTRSTDKLIF.

This clone was seen once. Here the CDR3 reads CACDTAGILGDTLSWDTRQMFF. The CDR3 DNA is TGTGCCTGTGACACCGCGGGGATACTGGGGGATACCCTCTCCTGGGACACCCGACAGATGTTTTTC. This chain connects TRDV2 to TRDJ3, with 12 nucleotides matching TRDD3. Looked up from germline, CDR1 is GEAIGNYY and CDR2 is EKD. The CDR3 covers 22 residues. Trimming at V came to 0 bases and at J to 0 bases, leaving 11 bases not matched to a gene.

Details on this clone: It differs at one base from a far larger clone, so likely a read error. Distinct nucleotide sequences in the sample also encode this CDR3. The chain links TRDV2 to TRDJ1; TRDD3 matches 11 bases. Germline-derived CDR1 and CDR2 are GEAIGNYY and EKD. This CDR3 spans 17 amino acids. The CDR3: CACDTLGGYATTDKLIF. CDR3 in DNA: TGTGCCTGTGACACCCTTGGGGGATACGCAACCACCGACAAACTCATCTTT.

With respect to this clone: The mismatch at residue 17 between this DNA's translation and the TCRdb protein of a much larger clone likely reflects a read error; the protein shown is translated from the DNA. V and J are TRDV2 and TRDJ3; 12 nucleotides line up with TRDD3. Germline assignment: CDR1 GEAIGNYY and CDR2 EKD. The length of the CDR3 is 19 residues. The CDR3 protein is CACDTTGGYSSWDTRQVFF. Written as DNA, the CDR3 is TGTGCCTGTGACACTACTGGGGGATACAGCTCCTGGGACACCCGACAGGTGTTTTTC.

The chain employs TRDV2 and TRDJ1; 11 bases match TRDD3. J gave up 2 bases and V 3 bases, and 28 bases lay outside the gene matches. Germline CDR1 GEAIGNYY, CDR2 EKD. The CDR3 has 23 residues. The CDR3 nucleotides read TGTGCCTGTGACGCTAGTAAAGCTACTCCAGTACTGGGGGATAAGAGTGAGACCGATAAACTCATCTTT. Translated: CACDASKATPVLGDKSETDKLIF.

There are a few counts of this clone. This likely reflects a read error, since a far larger clone is one base away. The genes are TRDV2 and TRDJ3; 8 nucleotides match TRDD3. The V gene's germline CDR1 is GEAIGNYY and CDR2 EKD. There are 20 residues in the CDR3. The V segment lost 1 base and the J segment 0 bases; nucleotides outside the gene matches: 10. Here the CDR3 DNA reads TGTGCCTGTGACACGCCCTGGGGGAGCGGAAGCTCCTGGGACACCCGACAGATGTTTTTC. Translated, it gives CACDTPWGSGSSWDTRQMFF.

The sample holds a few counts of this clone. The chain is built from TRDV2 and TRDJ1; 13 positions match TRDD3. This CDR3 contains 17 residues. V gave up 3 bases and J gave up 1 base; unmatched junction bases: 7. Germline CDR1 GEAIGNYY, CDR2 EKD. The CDR3 here is CACDVLGDTGRTDKLIF. The DNA of the CDR3 is TGTGCCTGTGACGTACTGGGGGATACGGGGCGCACCGATAAACTCATCTTT.

This clone was seen a handful of times. This probably arose from a read error, given a far larger clone one base away. The same CDR3 is also encoded by other DNA sequences in this sample. The chain joins TRDV2 to TRDJ1; 13 bases match TRDD3. The CDR3 spans 18 residues. The ends lost 0 bases at V and 2 bases at J; junction bases unmatched: 8. The germline CDR1 and CDR2 sequences are GEAIGNYY and EKD. CDR3 region: CACDTVELGDTATDKLIF. CDR3 bases: TGTGCCTGTGACACCGTCGAACTGGGGGATACGGCAACCGATAAACTCATCTTT.

Comment on this clone: TCRdb lists the protein of a much larger clone for this DNA, which differs at residue 16, so this is likely a read error; the protein given here is translated from the DNA itself. Written as DNA, the CDR3 is TGTGCCTGTGACACCGCAGGACTGGGGGTGGGGTACACCGATAAACCCATCTTT. Translating it yields CACDTAGLGVGYTDKPIF. The rearrangement joins TRDV2 to TRDJ1, with 8 bases fitting TRDD3. This CDR3 comprises 18 residues. The germline V gene encodes CDR1 GEAIGNYY and CDR2 EKD.

A remark on this clone: The protein held in TCRdb is that of a much larger clone and does not match this DNA's translation at residue 4, likely because of a read error; the protein shown is translated from the DNA. The CDR3: CACGTLLNNTDKLIF. In DNA, the CDR3 is TGTGCCTGTGGCACCTTACTAAATAACACCGATAAACTCATCTTT. The chain has TRDV2 and TRDJ1, with D possibly being TRDD1 (5 bases). Germline V CDR1 and CDR2: GEAIGNYY, EKD. CDR3 size: 15 residues.

Note on this clone: A far bigger clonotype differs at one base, so this is likely a read error. The chain joins TRDV2 to TRDJ1; 10 bases agree with TRDD3. CDR1 and CDR2 (germline): GEAIGNYY, EKD. CDR3 size: 17 residues. CDR3 nucleotide sequence: TGTGCCTGTGACACCGTAGGGGGGATACGGTACACCGATAAACCCATCTTT. This codes for CACDTVGGIRYTDKPIF.

This clone came up many times. This chain joins TRDV2 and TRDJ1; 7 nucleotides match TRDD3. The V segment lost 3 bases and the J segment 1 base; nucleotides outside the gene matches: 19. The CDR3 has 19 residues. Germline CDR1 GEAIGNYY, CDR2 EKD. The chain's CDR3 is CACDRLGSQKNVLTDKLIF. CDR3 DNA: TGTGCCTGTGACCGACTGGGGTCCCAAAAAAACGTACTCACCGATAAACTCATCTTT.

Notes on this clone: A read error may be the cause here, since a much bigger clone is one base away. The rearrangement joins TRDV2 to TRDJ1; D is perhaps TRDD3 (5 bases). The CDR3 is 14 residues long. Germline V gene data show CDR1 as GEAIGNYY and CDR2 as EKD. The CDR3 DNA is TGTGCCCGTGATGGGTGGGGCCACACCGATAAACTCATCTTT. As protein: CARDGWGHTDKLIF.

By its share, this clone is medium-sized. In the same sample, other DNA sequences code for this CDR3. The chain recombines TRDV2 with TRDJ3; 12 bases line up with TRDD3. The V segment lost 1 base and the J segment 2 bases; nucleotides outside the gene matches: 17. The CDR3 runs 23 residues. In germline, CDR1 is GEAIGNYY, CDR2 EKD. CDR3 sequence reads: CACDTTSTGGYLSGTWDTRQMFF. In DNA, the CDR3 is TGTGCCTGTGACACTACCAGTACTGGGGGATACCTATCAGGGACCTGGGACACCCGACAGATGTTTTTC.

Many counts were recorded for this clone. The rearrangement joins TRDV2 to TRDJ1; 8 bases are a match to TRDD3. This CDR3 has 16 amino acids. The V segment lost 0 bases and the J segment 0 bases; nucleotides outside the gene matches: 5. Per germline, CDR1 GEAIGNYY and CDR2 EKD. CDR3 protein: CACDTLLGVDTDKLIF. The CDR3 nucleotides are TGTGCCTGTGACACCCTACTGGGGGTAGACACCGATAAACTCATCTTT.

The table lists this clone with a few counts. A clone one base away is much larger, so this may be a read error. The chain joins TRDV2 to TRDJ1; D gene uncertain. Per germline, CDR1 GEAIGNYY and CDR2 EKD. V shed 1 base and J shed 2 bases, with 10 bases lying between them. The CDR3 spans 14 residues. The CDR3 DNA sequence: TGTGCCTGTGACACGATTCTGGATACCGATAAACTCATCTTT. This codes for CACDTILDTDKLIF.

Note on this clone: This probably arose from a read error, given a far larger clone one base away. Other DNA sequences in the sample encode the same CDR3. This chain uses TRDV2 with TRDJ2; 9 nucleotides agree with TRDD3. The V and J ends lost 0 bases and 2 bases, in that order; junction bases with no gene match: 15. The CDR3 covers 20 residues. CDR1 GEAIGNYY and CDR2 EKD come from the germline V gene. CDR3 sequence (DNA): TGTGCCTGTGACACCCTCCCCCCTGGGGGATCGTCTACATTGACAGCACAACTCTTCTTT. Translated: CACDTLPPGGSSTLTAQLFF.

With respect to this clone: A far larger clone is off by one base, so a read error is likely. Distinct nucleotide sequences in the sample also encode this CDR3. This sequence joins TRDV2 and TRDJ3, with TRDD3 as a possible D gene (6 bases). This CDR3 comprises 19 residues. Germline values: CDR1 GEAIGNYY, CDR2 EKD. V lost 0 bases to trimming and J lost 1 base, with 15 bases between them. The CDR3 loop reads CACDTAGDKSSWDTRQMFF. CDR3 nucleotides: TGTGCCTGTGACACCGCTGGGGACAAGAGTTCCTGGGACACCCGACAGATGTTTTTC.

This clone is medium-sized within its sample. This specimen includes other DNA sequences encoding the same CDR3. The genes are TRDV2 and TRDJ1; a possible D gene is TRDD3 (6 bases). CDR3 length: 17 residues. With 0 bases removed from V and 0 bases from J, the gap between germline ends came to 16 bases. Germline V lookup: CDR1 GEAIGNYY, CDR2 EKD. In nucleotides, the CDR3 is TGTGCCTGTGACACCGTGGTGGGGGCCCTGTACACCGATAAACTCATCTTT. This translates into CACDTVVGALYTDKLIF.

The rearrangement links TRDV2 to TRDJ1; D may be TRDD3 (6 bases). The V end was cut by 3 bases, the J end by 5 bases, with 18 bases between. CDR1 is GEAIGNYY and CDR2 is EKD in the germline V gene. CDR3 size: 15 residues. CDR3: CACDPTTGGGDKLIF. The CDR3 region has the DNA TGTGCCTGTGACCCAACCACCGGGGGAGGTGATAAACTCATCTTT.

This clone was counted a few times. This CDR3 is also generated by other DNA sequences in the sample. V and J are TRDV2 and TRDJ1; 12 bases are a match to TRDD3. This CDR3 is built from 16 residues. Per germline, CDR1 GEAIGNYY and CDR2 EKD. Trimming cost V 3 bases and J 2 bases; bases outside gene matches: 6. CDR3 loop: CACDLLGDTRTDKLIF. CDR3 sequence (DNA): TGTGCCTGTGACCTACTGGGGGATACTCGGACCGATAAACTCATCTTT.

This clone was seen a handful of times. The protein TCRdb lists belongs to a much larger clone and differs from this DNA's translation at residue 11, which points to a read error; the protein shown is made from the DNA. The chain combines TRDV2 with TRDJ1; TRDD3 matches 13 bases. Trimming removed 3 bases from V and 1 base from J; junction bases left unmatched: 13. The CDR3 extends over 19 amino acids. CDR1 and CDR2 from the germline V gene are GEAIGNYY and EKD. The CDR3 DNA reads as TGTGCCTGTGACCCCCTACTGGGGGATACGTATCTTCCCACCGATAAACTCATCTTT. Translation gives CACDPLLGDTYLPTDKLIF.

This clone is classed as medium-sized. The chain is built from TRDV2 and TRDJ1, with a tentative D call TRDD2 (6 bases). The CDR3 spans 16 residues. Germline V lookup: CDR1 GEAIGNYY, CDR2 EKD. V was shortened by 2 bases and J by 2 bases, with 17 bases between the two germline ends. This CDR3 is CACDILLPSGTDKLIF. In DNA form, the CDR3 reads TGTGCCTGTGACATCCTCCTACCAAGCGGAACCGATAAACTCATCTTT.

This clone has at least ten counts. The chain carries TRDV2 and TRDJ2; 8 bases map to TRDD3. The CDR3 extends over 18 amino acids. Per the germline V gene, CDR1 is GEAIGNYY and CDR2 is EKD. The V gene end was trimmed by 1 base and the J gene end by 0 bases; junction bases not matched to a gene: 9. CDR3 in amino acids: CACDTVTGGSPLTAQLFF. CDR3 nucleotide sequence: TGTGCCTGTGACACGGTGACTGGGGGGTCCCCTTTGACAGCACAACTCTTCTTT.

This clone was seen more than once but under ten times. A far larger clone lies a single base away; this is likely a read error. The rearrangement uses TRDV2 and TRDJ3, with D tentatively TRDD3 (5 bases). From germline, CDR1 is GEAIGNYY and CDR2 EKD. This CDR3 region has 23 residues. Trimming took 0 bases from V and 0 from J, leaving 26 bases between them. CDR3 bases: TGTGCCTGTGACACCGTAAACTTGCCACTGGAGGGACTTAGCTCCTGGGACACCCGACAGATGTTTTTC. It is translated as CACDTVNLPLEGLSSWDTRQMFF.

About this clone itself: Given a far larger clone just one base away, this is likely a sequencing read error. Different DNA sequences within this sample yield the same CDR3. The rearrangement uses TRDV2 and TRDJ1; 9 bases are a match to TRDD3. CDR3 length: 20 residues. Germline CDR1 reads GEAIGNYY; CDR2 reads EKD. CDR3 in amino acids: CACDKVTGGEPTQDTDKLIF. CDR3 sequence (DNA): TGTGCCTGTGACAAAGTTACTGGGGGAGAACCAACTCAGGACACCGATAAACTTATCTTT.